This T cell receptor (beta chain) was found in a study of early T cells in non-severe SARS-CoV-2 infection. TCRdb re-analysed the 5' RACE reads in MiXCR, keeping a single row per CDR3 protein. There are tens of thousands of distinct CDR3 sequences in the sample; about 13% occur only once, and 4% to 6% lies in the top ten. This clonotype was detected many times. V was pared by 5 bases and J by 10 bases, with 11 bases of the junction left unmatched. The CDR3 extends over 14 amino acids. The TCR originated in an adult who was a healthcare worker with PCR-confirmed SARS-CoV-2 infection or an uninfected control (not recorded which). The rearrangement links TRBV12-3 or TRBV12-4 to TRBJ1-1; 9 bases match TRBD1. The specimen sequenced was whole blood. CDR3 DNA: TGTGCCAGCAGTCGCCCCCGGGACAGGGATGGAGCTTTCTTT. As protein: CASSRPRDRDGAFF.